A single sample is the source of the 4 T cell receptor beta chains below, sequenced in a study of blood T cells in healthy people across ages. Through a sample-barcoded 5' primer and a J-beta primer mix, a second PCR was run for roughly 6 to 11 cycles. TCRdb re-analysed the 5' RACE reads in MiXCR, keeping a single row per CDR3 protein. The sample holds 550,000 to 650,000 distinct CDR3 sequences, 25% to 35% seen once. Sequenced input: blood. Receptor source: an elderly woman in good health.

A single count supports this clonotype. V usage is TRBV4-2 and J usage is TRBJ1-1, with 7 positions matching TRBD1. The CDR3 has 14 residues. In germline, CDR1 is LGHNA, CDR2 YNFKEQ. The V segment lost 1 base and the J segment 7 bases; nucleotides outside the gene matches: 6. The CDR3 loop is CASSQVGGAGEAFF. CDR3 coding DNA: TGTGCCAGCAGCCAAGTAGGGGGCGCGGGTGAAGCTTTCTTT.

This clonotype was picked up one time. A much larger clone differs by one base, so this may be a read error. This chain joins TRBV11-2 and TRBJ2-1, with TRBD2 matching over 8 bases. Matching the DNA end better, TRBJ2-7 makes the J call doubtful. The CDR3 sequence is 17 residues long. The V gene's germline CDR1 is SGHAT and CDR2 FQNNGV. This chain's CDR3 is CASSPRVAGYSYNEQYF. The DNA of the CDR3 is TGTGCCAGCAGCCCCCGGGTAGCGGGATACTCCTACAATGAGCAGTACTTC.

On this clonotype: A much larger clone differs by one base, so this may be a read error. The chain links TRBV4-2 to TRBJ2-1; 7 bases agree with TRBD2. The CDR3 loop spans 14 amino acids. J gave up 13 bases and V 1 base, and 10 bases lay outside the gene matches. The germline V gene encodes CDR1 LGHNA and CDR2 YNFKEQ. CDR3 DNA: TGTGCCAGCAGCCAAGGCGGGGGAGAAGAGACCCAGTTCTTC. The encoded protein is CASSQGGGEETQFF.

This clonotype was observed many times. For the CDR3, the DNA is TGCAGCGTTGACCCGGGCCGCTCCTACAATGAGCAGTTCTTC. Its translation: CSVDPGRSYNEQFF. V is TRBV29-1 and J is TRBJ2-1; D uncertain. The V end was cut by 3 bases, the J end by 0 bases, with 9 bases between. CDR3 length: 14 residues. In germline, CDR1 is SQVTM, CDR2 ANQGSEA.